This passage covers 30 T cell receptor beta chains from one sample sequenced in a study of T cell responses to AZD1222 COVID-19 vaccine (dated by TCRdb to the early 2020s). In the paper's terms, the time point label means: baseline before first vaccination. Receptor amplification or capture employed the immunoSEQ multiplex PCR assay. TCRdb's version of the immuneACCESS table is confined to in-frame rearrangements and falls short of the full clone set. An unresolved V gene accounts for under half of the shortfall where checked; the remainder is of unknown origin. Counted in this sample were about 55,000 clones; roughly 80% of them appeared once. Jointly, the top ten make up roughly 27% of the sample. Sequenced here: peripheral blood, sampled on day 0 of AZD1222 vaccination. Receptor source: an adult in good health.

The chain uses TRBV9 and TRBJ2-4; 9 nucleotides agree with TRBD2. Germline V CDR1 and CDR2: SGDLS, YYNGEE. This CDR3 region has 15 residues. V shed 3 bases, J shed 9 bases, and the junction held 10 bases outside the gene matches. The chain's CDR3 is CASSAGSGSYGIQYF. CDR3 DNA sequence: TGTGCCAGCAGCGCAGGTAGCGGGAGTTACGGCATTCAGTACTTC.

Only a few counts were recorded for this clone. The chain combines TRBV11-3 with TRBJ2-7; 7 positions agree with TRBD2. The CDR3 consists of 14 residues. V dropped 5 bases and J dropped 5; count of bases not matched to a gene: 9. Looked up from germline, CDR1 is SGHNT and CDR2 is YENEEA. CDR3 loop: CASSHTGGAHEQYF. The CDR3 nucleotides read TGTGCCAGCAGCCATACGGGGGGAGCCCACGAGCAGTACTTC.

This sequence joins TRBV5-6 and TRBJ1-1; no reliable D call. Trimming pared 0 bases from V and 0 bases from J, leaving 18 bases between. This CDR3 spans 18 amino acids. Germline V gene lookup returns CDR1 SGHDT and CDR2 YYEEEE. The CDR3 is CASSLDLGSGRLNTEAFF. Written as DNA, the CDR3 is TGTGCCAGCAGCTTGGATCTTGGGTCAGGCAGACTGAACACTGAAGCTTTCTTT.

The chain recombines TRBV19 with TRBJ1-2, with a possible D match to TRBD1 (6 bases). V lost 1 base, J lost 4 bases, and 10 bases lay in between. This CDR3 comprises 14 residues. CDR1 and CDR2 (germline): LNHDA, SQIVND (reference sequence). DNA for the CDR3: TGTGCCAGTAGTATAGGGACAGAAGTCTATGGCTACACCTTC. Encoded protein: CASSIGTEVYGYTF. Variable domain in full (rest from reference TRBV19 and TRBJ1-2): DGGITQSPKYLFRKEGQNVTLSCEQNLNHDAMYWYRQDPGQGLRLIYYSQIVNDFQKGDIAEGYSVSREKKESFPLTVTSAQKNPTAFYLCASSIGTEVYGYTFGSGTRLTVV.

The chain combines TRBV6-2 or TRBV6-3 with TRBJ2-6; 9 nucleotides line up with TRBD1. Germline V gene lookup returns CDR1 MNHEY and CDR2 SVGEGT. Unmatched junction bases numbered 14, after V lost 1 base and J lost 4 bases. The CDR3 consists of 20 residues. The CDR3 DNA sequence: TGTGCCAGCAGTTACTTTCGGGACAGGGACCTTTTACCCGGGGCCAACGTCCTGACTTTC. It yields the protein CASSYFRDRDLLPGANVLTF.

J is TRBJ1-1 and V is TRBV7-2; D gene unclear. Trimming took off 5 bases at V and 1 base at J, with 11 bases between the two ends. Germline lookup yields CDR1 SGHTA and CDR2 FQGNSA. The CDR3 consists of 14 residues. The CDR3 region is CASSPDAENTEAFF. In DNA form, the CDR3 reads TGTGCCAGCAGCCCAGACGCCGAGAACACTGAAGCTTTCTTT.

In its sample, this clone was seen once. The chain recombines TRBV7-2 with TRBJ1-2, with TRBD1 matching over 7 bases. The length of the CDR3 is 16 residues. CDR1 is SGHTA and CDR2 is FQGNSA in the germline V gene. V trimming: 0 bases; J trimming: 4 bases; junction bases outside the gene matches: 8. This CDR3 is CASSLAWQGVAYGYTF. DNA of the CDR3: TGTGCCAGCAGCTTAGCCTGGCAGGGGGTGGCCTATGGCTACACCTTC.

The gene calls are TRBV5-8 and TRBJ1-4; 7 nucleotides align to TRBD1. V was pared by 3 bases and J by 0 bases, with 5 bases of the junction left unmatched. There are 16 residues in the CDR3. Germline CDR1 SGHTS, CDR2 YDEGEE. CDR3 sequence (DNA): TGTGCCAGCAGCTCCGGGACAGTAGCAACTAATGAAAAACTGTTTTTT. The encoded protein is CASSSGTVATNEKLFF.

This chain connects TRBV7-2 to TRBJ2-7; D not certain. Per the germline V gene, CDR1 is SGHTA and CDR2 is FQGNSA. The length of the CDR3 is 13 residues. V dropped 3 bases and J dropped 0 bases, with 6 bases sitting between them. The CDR3 coding sequence is TGTGCCAGCAGCTTTTTAACCTCCTACGAGCAGTACTTC. Translated, it gives CASSFLTSYEQYF.

The chain employs TRBV5-5 and TRBJ1-2; D uncertain. Germline values: CDR1 SGHKS, CDR2 YYEKEE (reference sequence). Deletions cut 4 bases from V and 8 bases from J, with 9 bases between. This CDR3 comprises 11 residues. The CDR3 coding sequence is TGTGCCAGCAGCCCGTTGGGCGGCTACACCTTC. It is translated as CASSPLGGYTF.

The rearrangement links TRBV2 to TRBJ2-1; 12 bases are a match to TRBD2. Trimming at V came to 6 bases and at J to 7 bases, leaving 7 bases not matched to a gene. Germline loops: CDR1 SNHLY, CDR2 FYNNEI. This CDR3 is built from 15 residues. CDR3 region: CASSRLAGVGNEQFF. As DNA, the CDR3 is TGTGCCAGCAGCCGACTAGCGGGAGTGGGGAATGAGCAGTTCTTC.

The chain uses TRBV19 and TRBJ1-6; 7 positions agree with TRBD1. CDR3 length equals 16 residues. Germline CDR1 LNHDA, CDR2 SQIVND (reference sequence). V shed 5 bases and J 3 bases; nucleotides not matched to a gene: 7. CDR3 sequence (DNA): TGTGCCAGTAGTTTCGGGGACAGACGCTATAATTCACCCCTCCACTTT. Residues: CASSFGDRRYNSPLHF.

This chain joins TRBV5-1 and TRBJ2-7; 13 bases are shared with TRBD2. Per germline, CDR1 SGHRS and CDR2 YFSETQ. The CDR3 covers 18 residues. V trimming: 3 bases; J trimming: 0 bases; junction bases outside the gene matches: 9. As DNA, the CDR3 is TGCGCCAGCAGCTCCAAACGGACTAGCGGGAGTCGCTCCTACGAGCAGTACTTC. Translating it yields CASSSKRTSGSRSYEQYF. The whole variable domain, remainder taken from reference TRBV5-1 and TRBJ2-7, is KAGVTQTPRYLIKTRGQQVTLSCSPISGHRSVSWYQQTPGQGLQFLFEYFSETQRNKGNFPGRFSGRQFSNSRSEMNVSTLELGDSALYLCASSSKRTSGSRSYEQYFGPGTRLTVT.

In its sample, this clone was seen a few times. CDR3 DNA: TGCAGCGTCGGGACTAGCGGGAGTCACCAAGAGACCCAGTACTTC. Protein sequence: CSVGTSGSHQETQYF. The rearrangement uses TRBV29-1 and TRBJ2-5, with TRBD2 matching over 14 bases. CDR1 and CDR2 (germline): SQVTM, ANQGSEA. V shed 6 bases, J shed 0 bases, and the junction held 3 bases outside the gene matches. The CDR3 spans 15 residues.

The genes are TRBV14 and TRBJ1-1; possible D gene TRBD1, 5 bases. The CDR3 sequence is 14 residues long. Germline V CDR1 and CDR2: SGHDN, FVKESK. V dropped 0 bases and J dropped 4 bases, with 9 bases sitting between them. The CDR3 nucleotides read TGTGCCAGCAGCCAAGATCTCCAGGGCACTGAAGCTTTCTTT. Its translation is CASSQDLQGTEAFF.

The chain recombines TRBV11-2 with TRBJ1-6, with TRBD1 matching over 7 bases. Trimming cost V 5 bases and J 8 bases; bases outside gene matches: 15. The CDR3 spans 17 residues. Germline V gene sequence: CDR1 SGHAT, CDR2 FQNNGV. In nucleotides, the CDR3 is TGTGCCAGCAGCCCCAGGGACAGCGCGTGGGGGGATTCACCCCTCCACTTT. Residues: CASSPRDSAWGDSPLHF.

The chain uses TRBV19 and TRBJ1-3; D uncertain. The ends were cut back, 4 bases at V and 0 bases at J, with 4 bases in the middle. CDR1 LNHDA and CDR2 SQIVND come from the germline V gene (reference sequence). This CDR3 has 13 residues. CDR3 in DNA: TGTGCCAGTAGTAAACCCTCTGGAAACACCATATATTTT. Residues: CASSKPSGNTIYF.

This chain uses TRBV18 with TRBJ2-1; TRBD1 agrees at 7 bases. In germline, CDR1 is KGHSH, CDR2 LQKENI. Losses at the gene ends were 0 bases for V and 8 bases for J; bases not matched to a gene: 13. The CDR3 contains 17 residues. CDR3 amino acids: CASSPPQGQRPGYEQFF. The CDR3 DNA is TGTGCCAGCTCACCACCTCAGGGACAGAGGCCTGGCTATGAGCAGTTCTTC.

The rearrangement links TRBV18 to TRBJ1-1; the match to TRBD1 covers 7 bases. The CDR3 covers 14 residues. Germline V gene data show CDR1 as KGHSH and CDR2 as LQKENI. V shed 3 bases, J shed 0 bases, and the junction held 1 base outside the gene matches. CDR3 sequence: CASSPTGVNTEAFF. The CDR3 nucleotides are TGTGCCAGCTCACCTACAGGGGTGAACACTGAAGCTTTCTTT.

This chain links TRBV6-5 with TRBJ2-7; tentatively, D is TRBD1 (5 bases). Between the trimmed V and J ends, which lost 6 bases and 3 bases, there was a span of 12 bases. From germline, CDR1 is MNHEY and CDR2 SVGAGI. This CDR3 has 13 residues. In DNA form, the CDR3 reads TGTGCCAGCAGAACGGCAGGGATCTACGAGCAGTACTTC. Residues: CASRTAGIYEQYF.

This chain joins TRBV12-3 or TRBV12-4 and TRBJ2-5; D possibly corresponds to TRBD2 (6 bases). The CDR3 is 11 amino acids. V shed 5 bases and J shed 5 bases, with 6 bases lying between them. This CDR3 reads CASSGGETQYF. CDR3 sequence (DNA): TGTGCCAGCAGTGGAGGGGAGACCCAGTACTTC.

V usage is TRBV18 and J usage is TRBJ1-2; possibly TRBD1 for D (5 bases). V was pared by 6 bases and J by 4 bases, with 12 bases between. This CDR3 is 13 amino acids long. Germline V CDR1 and CDR2: KGHSH, LQKENI. The CDR3 here is CASSPGLLYGYTF. For the CDR3, the DNA is TGTGCCAGCTCCCCGGGACTGCTCTATGGCTACACCTTC.

This clone occurred a few times. The chain is built from TRBV5-1 and TRBJ1-2, with 9 bases that match TRBD1. J lost 7 bases, V lost 3 bases, and 7 bases had no gene match. CDR3 length equals 14 residues. Germline V gene data show CDR1 as SGHRS and CDR2 as YFSETQ. The CDR3 region has the DNA TGCGCCAGCAGCTCCGGGACAGGGAGTGTTGGCTACACCTTC. It translates to CASSSGTGSVGYTF. The full variable domain, with the rest looked up from reference TRBV5-1 and TRBJ1-2, is KAGVTQTPRYLIKTRGQQVTLSCSPISGHRSVSWYQQTPGQGLQFLFEYFSETQRNKGNFPGRFSGRQFSNSRSEMNVSTLELGDSALYLCASSSGTGSVGYTFGSGTRLTVV.

The chain employs TRBV5-6 and TRBJ2-1; the D is unclear. In germline, CDR1 is SGHDT, CDR2 YYEEEE. The V end was cut by 0 bases, the J end by 6 bases, with 16 bases between. This CDR3 contains 16 residues. CDR3 bases: TGTGCCAGCAGCTTGGATCCGGGTAGATCGCCCAATGAGCAGTTCTTC. Its translation is CASSLDPGRSPNEQFF.

The rearrangement links TRBV28 to TRBJ2-5; tentative D call: TRBD1 (6 bases). The CDR3 extends over 17 amino acids. Trimming removed 3 bases from V and 5 bases from J, with 22 bases in between. Germline assignment: CDR1 MDHEN and CDR2 SYDVKM. CDR3 bases: TGTGCCAGCAGTTTGGGGAACAGGGAATTGGGTCTCGAGACCCAGTACTTC. This translates into CASSLGNRELGLETQYF.

The chain combines TRBV28 with TRBJ1-6; 7 bases line up with TRBD1. From germline, CDR1 is MDHEN and CDR2 SYDVKM. With V trimmed by 4 bases and J by 6 bases, 0 bases remained unmatched. The CDR3 runs to 13 residues. CDR3 coding DNA: TGTGCCAGCAGTTGGGACAGTAATTCACCCCTCCACTTT. Translation gives CASSWDSNSPLHF. Filled out from reference TRBV28 and TRBJ1-6, the complete variable domain reads DVKVTQSSRYLVKRTGEKVFLECVQDMDHENMFWYRQDPGLGLRLIYFSYDVKMKEKGDIPEGYSVSREKKERFSLILESASTNQTSMYLCASSWDSNSPLHFGNGTRLTVT.

The chain links TRBV7-2 to TRBJ2-2; the match to TRBD2 covers 9 bases. Germline V gene data show CDR1 as SGHTA and CDR2 as FQGNSA. Germline trimming cut 5 bases from V and 6 bases from J; bases unmatched to any gene: 13. The CDR3 loop spans 17 amino acids. The CDR3 coding sequence is TGTGCCAGCAGCCCCCAGAGTAGCGGGAGCGTGGCCGGGGAGCTGTTTTTT. Protein sequence: CASSPQSSGSVAGELFF.

Of note for this clone: Germline and junction disagree at one end, which may indicate a read error. The chain couples TRBV9 to TRBJ2-3; tentatively, D is TRBD1 or TRBD2 (5 bases each). CDR1 is SGDLS and CDR2 is YYNGEE in the germline V gene. The CDR3 loop spans 13 amino acids. CDR3 DNA sequence: TGTGCCAGCAGCGTAGCTACAACGGGACCCCCTCGGTTT. This gives the protein CASSVATTGPPRF.

The chain carries TRBV7-6 and TRBJ1-6; D not resolved. The CDR3 runs 15 residues. The germline gives CDR1 SGHVS, CDR2 FNYEAQ. Trimming removed 1 base from V and 3 bases from J, with 7 bases in between. CDR3 sequence: CASSLVDNYNSPLHF. CDR3 DNA: TGTGCCAGCAGCTTAGTCGACAACTATAATTCACCCCTCCACTTT.

V is TRBV19 and J is TRBJ1-1; 7 positions match TRBD1. The CDR3 runs to 12 residues. In germline, CDR1 is LNHDA, CDR2 SQIVND (reference sequence). V trimming: 7 bases; J trimming: 3 bases; junction bases outside the gene matches: 2. This chain's CDR3 is CASTDRDTEAFF. In nucleotides, the CDR3 is TGTGCCAGTACCGACAGGGACACTGAAGCTTTCTTT.